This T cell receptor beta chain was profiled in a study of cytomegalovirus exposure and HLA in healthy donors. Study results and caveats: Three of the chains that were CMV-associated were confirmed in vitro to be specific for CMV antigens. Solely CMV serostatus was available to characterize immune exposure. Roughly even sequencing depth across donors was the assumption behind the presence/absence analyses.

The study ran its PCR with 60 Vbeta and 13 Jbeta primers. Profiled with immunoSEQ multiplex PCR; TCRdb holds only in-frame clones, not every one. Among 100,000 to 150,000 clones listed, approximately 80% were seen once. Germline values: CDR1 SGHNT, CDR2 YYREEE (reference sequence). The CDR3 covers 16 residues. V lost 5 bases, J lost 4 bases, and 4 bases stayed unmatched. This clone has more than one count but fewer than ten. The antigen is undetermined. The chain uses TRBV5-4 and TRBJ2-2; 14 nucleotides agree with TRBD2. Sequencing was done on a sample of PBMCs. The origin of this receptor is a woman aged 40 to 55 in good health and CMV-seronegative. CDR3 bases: TGTGCCAGCAGTCAAGGACTAGCGGGGGGCACCGGGGAGCTGTTTTTT. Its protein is CASSQGLAGGTGELFF. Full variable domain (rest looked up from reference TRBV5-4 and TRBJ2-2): ETGVTQSPTHLIKTRGQQVTLRCSSQSGHNTVSWYQQALGQGPQFIFQYYREEENGRGNFPPRFSGLQFPNYSSELNVNALELDDSALYLCASSQGLAGGTGELFFGEGSRLTVL.